The following is a T cell receptor (beta chain) sequence with its context. Cohort assignment relied on participant-reported clinical history. Recovered participants had two consecutive negative NP/OP PCR tests, healthcare professional clearance, or symptom resolution. V was trimmed by 5 bases and J by 4 bases, leaving 23 bases between them. CDR1 is SGHVS, CDR2 FQNEAQ, per germline. The CDR3 covers 18 residues. Generated by immunoSEQ multiplex PCR, the TCRdb table keeps only in-frame clones and is missing some. The table records a few hundred thousand clones, 87% of them present only once. This entry is derived from a study of blood T cell repertoires in COVID-19. For the study at large: Acute and convalescent COVID-19 specimens originated in the United States, Italy and Spain. T cells, B-cell-depleted T cells, or PBMCs provided the cDNA or gDNA that served as material.

The clonotype comes from a woman between 18 and 29 years old who had recovered from COVID-19. The rearrangement uses TRBV7-8 and TRBJ2-2, with D maybe TRBD1 (6 bases). Sequencing used PBMCs or T cells enriched from blood (not recorded which). The chain's CDR3 is CASSPEQGSNLRTGELFF. Written as DNA, the CDR3 is TGTGCCAGCAGCCCAGAACAGGGTTCCAACCTGCGCACCGGGGAGCTGTTTTTT.